This T cell receptor beta chain was recorded in a study of neurological immune-mediated disorders. The CDR3 runs to 13 residues. CDR1 and CDR2 from the germline V gene are SGHTA and FQGNSA. The V and J ends lost 5 bases and 4 bases respectively, with 11 bases between them. Documented time point: longitudinal time-point 1 (baseline). This clonotype was observed at least ten times. Synthesis of cDNA was carried out by template-switch 5'RACE. The reaction used 10-nucleotide random UMIs. A single record per CDR3 protein comes from TCRdb applying MiXCR to the 5' RACE reads. Of around 69,000 distinct CDR3 sequences listed, roughly 10% were seen once; the top ten hold roughly 9%.

The sequence derives from a man aged 30-40 years in good health. V and J are TRBV7-2 and TRBJ1-1; D perhaps matches TRBD1 (6 bases). Sequenced sample: PBMCs. The CDR3 here is CASSPQGPTEAFF. CDR3 DNA: TGTGCCAGCAGCCCCCAGGGGCCCACTGAAGCTTTCTTT.